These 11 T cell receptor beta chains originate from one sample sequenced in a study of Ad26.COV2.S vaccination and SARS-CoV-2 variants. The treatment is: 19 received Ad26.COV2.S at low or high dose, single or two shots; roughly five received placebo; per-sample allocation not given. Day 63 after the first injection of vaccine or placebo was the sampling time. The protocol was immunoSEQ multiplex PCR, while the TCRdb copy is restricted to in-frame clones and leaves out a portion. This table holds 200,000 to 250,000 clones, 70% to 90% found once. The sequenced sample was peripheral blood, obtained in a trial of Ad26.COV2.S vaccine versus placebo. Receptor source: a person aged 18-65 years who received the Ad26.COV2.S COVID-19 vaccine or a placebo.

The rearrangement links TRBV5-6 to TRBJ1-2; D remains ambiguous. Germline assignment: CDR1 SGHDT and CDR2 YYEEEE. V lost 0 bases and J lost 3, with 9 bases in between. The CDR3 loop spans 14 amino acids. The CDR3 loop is CASSLGVRYYGYTF. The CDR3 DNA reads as TGTGCCAGCAGCTTGGGTGTCAGATACTATGGCTACACCTTC.

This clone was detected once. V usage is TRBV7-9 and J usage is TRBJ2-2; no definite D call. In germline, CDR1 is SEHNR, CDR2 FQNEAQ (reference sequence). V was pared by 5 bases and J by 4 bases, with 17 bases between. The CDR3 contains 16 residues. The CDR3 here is CASSPLGGVFTGELFF. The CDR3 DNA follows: TGTGCCAGCAGCCCGCTAGGTGGAGTCTTCACCGGGGAGCTGTTTTTT.

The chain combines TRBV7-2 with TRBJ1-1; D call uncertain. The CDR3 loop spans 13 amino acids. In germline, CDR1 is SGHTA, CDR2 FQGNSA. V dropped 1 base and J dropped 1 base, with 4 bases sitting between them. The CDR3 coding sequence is TGTGCCAGCAGCTTAGGACGGAACACTGAAGCTTTCTTT. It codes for CASSLGRNTEAFF.

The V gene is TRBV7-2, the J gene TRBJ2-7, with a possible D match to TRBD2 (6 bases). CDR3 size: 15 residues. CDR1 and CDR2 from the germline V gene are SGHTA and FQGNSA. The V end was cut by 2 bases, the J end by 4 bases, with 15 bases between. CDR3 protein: CASSLRQLDYYEQYF. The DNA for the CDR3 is TGTGCCAGCAGCTTAAGACAACTGGACTATTACGAGCAGTACTTC.

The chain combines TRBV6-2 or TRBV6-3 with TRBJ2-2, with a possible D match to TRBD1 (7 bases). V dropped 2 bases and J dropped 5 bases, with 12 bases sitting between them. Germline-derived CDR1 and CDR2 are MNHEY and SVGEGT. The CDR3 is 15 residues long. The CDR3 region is CASSYVAGGTGELFF. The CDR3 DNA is TGTGCCAGCAGTTACGTTGCAGGGGGGACCGGGGAGCTGTTTTTT.

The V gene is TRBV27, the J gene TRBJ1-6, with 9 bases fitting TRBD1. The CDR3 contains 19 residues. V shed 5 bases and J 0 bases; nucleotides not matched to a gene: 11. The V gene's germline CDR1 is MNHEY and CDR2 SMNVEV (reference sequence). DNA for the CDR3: TGTGCCAGCAGTCGAACCACAGGGGGCCGGAGCTCCTATAATTCACCCCTCCACTTT. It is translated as CASSRTTGGRSSYNSPLHF.

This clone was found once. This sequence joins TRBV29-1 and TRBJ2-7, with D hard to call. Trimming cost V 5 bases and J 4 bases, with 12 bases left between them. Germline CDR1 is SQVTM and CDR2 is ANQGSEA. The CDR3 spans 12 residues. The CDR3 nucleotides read TGCAGCGTTTATCAATCTGGGTACGAGCAGTACTTC. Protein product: CSVYQSGYEQYF.

The CDR3, as DNA: TGTGCCAGCAGCTGGGGGGGAGGACACACCTACACTGAAGCTTTCTTT. It is translated as CASSWGGGHTYTEAFF. The chain employs TRBV5-6 and TRBJ1-1; possible D gene TRBD1, 5 bases. In germline, CDR1 is SGHDT, CDR2 YYEEEE. Trimming cost V 3 bases and J 3 bases, with 18 bases left between them. The CDR3 extends over 16 amino acids.

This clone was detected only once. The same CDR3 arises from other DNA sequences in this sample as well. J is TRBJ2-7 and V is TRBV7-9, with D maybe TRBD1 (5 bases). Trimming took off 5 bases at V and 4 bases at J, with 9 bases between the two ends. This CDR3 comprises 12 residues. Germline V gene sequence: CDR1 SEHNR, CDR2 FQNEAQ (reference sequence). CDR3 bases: TGTGCCAGCAGCCCCGACAGATACGAGCAGTACTTC. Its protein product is CASSPDRYEQYF.

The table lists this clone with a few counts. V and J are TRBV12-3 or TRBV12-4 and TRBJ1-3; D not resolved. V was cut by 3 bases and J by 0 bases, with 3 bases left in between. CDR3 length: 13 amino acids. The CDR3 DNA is TGTGCCAGCAGTTTGAGCTCTGGAAACACCATATATTTT. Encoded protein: CASSLSSGNTIYF.

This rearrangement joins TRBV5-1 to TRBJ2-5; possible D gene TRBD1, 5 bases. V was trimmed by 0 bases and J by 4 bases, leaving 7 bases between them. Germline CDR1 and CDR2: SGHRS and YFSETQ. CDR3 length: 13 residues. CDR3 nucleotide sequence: TGCGCCAGCAGCTTGGAGGGGCCAGAGACCCAGTACTTC. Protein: CASSLEGPETQYF.